This T cell receptor (beta chain) was observed in a study of PD-L1 blockade in urothelial cancer. Overall study context: Every 3 weeks, patients received intravenous atezolizumab 1,200 mg, beginning 2014. At 3 weeks (second dose) and 6 weeks after starting treatment, blood was analyzed. Counts from blood samples showed a median of 141,255 T cells.

This CDR3 region has 9 residues. The germline V gene encodes CDR1 DFQATT and CDR2 SNEGSKA (reference sequence). Clones were sequenced by immunoSEQ multiplex PCR, and TCRdb holds only the in-frame ones, with some missing. Among tens of thousands of clones listed, 80% to 90% were seen once. With regard to this clone: Germline is not matched at one junction end, which may reflect a read error.

Sequencing used PBMCs, obtained around atezolizumab (anti-PD-L1) treatment. The TCR was taken from a man aged 50-59 years with urothelial cancer. The genes are TRBV20-1 and TRBJ2-5, with unresolved D. This CDR3 reads CKYQETQYF. CDR3 DNA sequence: TGTAAGTACCAAGAGACCCAGTACTTC.